The clone carrying this T cell receptor beta chain is categorized as medium-sized. The record originates from a study of graft-versus-host responses after intestinal transplantation. Produced via immunoSEQ multiplex PCR; TCRdb's table is partial and in-frame only. Among some 9,100 clones, around 27% were seen once, and the ten largest hold roughly 3.2%. V lost 1 base to trimming and J lost 3 bases, with 13 bases between them. This CDR3 contains 15 residues. Per the germline V gene, CDR1 is SEHNR and CDR2 is FQNEAQ (reference sequence). The sequence came from a human patient who received an intestinal transplant. Source: alloreactive CD4+ T cells from a mixed lymphocyte reaction culture, taken before intestinal transplant. Indicated subset: CFSE-low proliferating T cells sorted from roughly 6-day pre-transplant mixed lymphocyte reaction (GvH or HvG direction). The rearrangement links TRBV7-9 to TRBJ2-7; no reliable D call. Here the CDR3 reads CASSLGSPSYYEQYF. The CDR3 coding sequence is TGTGCCAGCAGCTTAGGGTCCCCCTCCTACTACGAGCAGTACTTC.